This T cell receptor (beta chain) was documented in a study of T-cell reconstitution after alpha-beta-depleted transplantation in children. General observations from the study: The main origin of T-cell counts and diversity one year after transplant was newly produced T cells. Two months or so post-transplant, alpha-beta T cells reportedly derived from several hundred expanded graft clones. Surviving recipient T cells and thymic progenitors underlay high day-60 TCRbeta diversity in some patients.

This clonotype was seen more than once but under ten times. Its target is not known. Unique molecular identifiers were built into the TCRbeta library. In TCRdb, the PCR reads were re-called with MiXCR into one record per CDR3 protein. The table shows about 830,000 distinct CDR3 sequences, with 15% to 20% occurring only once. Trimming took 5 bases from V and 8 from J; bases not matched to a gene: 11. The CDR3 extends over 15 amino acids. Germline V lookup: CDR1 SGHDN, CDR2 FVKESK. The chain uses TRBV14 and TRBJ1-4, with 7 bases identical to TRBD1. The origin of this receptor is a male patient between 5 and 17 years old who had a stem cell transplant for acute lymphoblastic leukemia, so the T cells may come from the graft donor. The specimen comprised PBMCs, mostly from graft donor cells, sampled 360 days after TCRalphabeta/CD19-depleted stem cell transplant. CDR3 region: CASSKQTGNVEKLFF. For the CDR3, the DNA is TGTGCCAGCAGCAAGCAGACAGGGAACGTCGAAAAACTGTTTTTT.